These 4 T cell receptor beta chains were sequenced from one sample in a study of T cell clonotyping in hematopoietic cell transplantation. Data came from immunoSEQ multiplex PCR; TCRdb stores just in-frame clones and leaves some out. The table lists some 13,000 clones, more than 90% of them singletons. The sequencing used PBMCs, collected 100 days after allogeneic stem cell transplant. Receptors were obtained from a female patient aged 45-65 years who had an allogeneic stem cell transplant from an unrelated donor, so the T cells may come from the graft donor. Some clones in this sample may be carry-over from other donors' samples.

This sequence joins TRBV5-1 and TRBJ1-3; D is unclear. This CDR3 has 16 residues. Germline loops: CDR1 SGHRS, CDR2 YFSETQ. V lost 0 bases to trimming and J lost 0 bases, with 10 bases between them. The CDR3 DNA reads TGCGCCAGCAGCTTGGGACTACAGTACTCTGGAAACACCATATATTTT. Translating it yields CASSLGLQYSGNTIYF.

The V gene is TRBV28, the J gene TRBJ2-1; D is uncertain. Trimming shortened V by 5 bases and J by 3 bases, and 11 bases separated the two germline ends. Germline V lookup: CDR1 MDHEN, CDR2 SYDVKM. The CDR3 is made up of 14 amino acids. CDR3 protein: CASSDIRHYNEQFF. The CDR3 region has the DNA TGTGCCAGCAGTGACATCAGGCACTACAATGAGCAGTTCTTC.

V gene TRBV4-1 combines with J gene TRBJ1-5; D perhaps matches TRBD1 (6 bases). The CDR3 covers 15 residues. V was pared by 4 bases and J by 0 bases, with 10 bases between. From germline, CDR1 is MGHRA and CDR2 YSYEKL. CDR3 DNA: TGCGCCAGCAGCCCGCTGGACAGTAGCAATCAGCCCCAGCATTTT. Amino acids: CASSPLDSSNQPQHF.

The genes are TRBV5-4 and TRBJ2-7; D is ambiguous. The CDR3 consists of 16 residues. Deletions cut 0 bases from V and 0 bases from J, with 13 bases between. Germline CDR1 and CDR2: SGHNT and YYREEE (reference sequence). DNA for the CDR3: TGTGCCAGCAGCTTGGATGGACGAGTGCTCTCCTACGAGCAGTACTTC. Protein: CASSLDGRVLSYEQYF. Variable domain in full (rest from reference TRBV5-4 and TRBJ2-7): ETGVTQSPTHLIKTRGQQVTLRCSSQSGHNTVSWYQQALGQGPQFIFQYYREEENGRGNFPPRFSGLQFPNYSSELNVNALELDDSALYLCASSLDGRVLSYEQYFGPGTRLTVT.